Following are 10 T cell receptor beta chains from one sample sequenced in a study of blood T cell repertoires in COVID-19. The table came from immunoSEQ multiplex PCR; TCRdb's copy has only in-frame clones and leaves some out. The repertoire holds over 85,000 clones, with around 87% as singletons. The material sequenced was peripheral blood. The receptor source for this set is a woman older than 75 with acute or convalescent COVID-19.

V is TRBV5-4 and J is TRBJ1-4, with D possibly matching TRBD1 (5 bases). Germline V CDR1 and CDR2: SGHNT, YYREEE (reference sequence). V was pared by 1 base and J by 7 bases, with 11 bases between. The CDR3 consists of 14 residues. DNA of the CDR3: TGTGCCAGCAGCTTGAGGGGCGGGGGTGAAAAACTGTTTTTT. Translated, it gives CASSLRGGGEKLFF.

The chain employs TRBV10-2 and TRBJ2-5; perhaps TRBD2 as D (5 bases). The CDR3 is made up of 15 amino acids. V was clipped by 8 bases and J by 7 bases, with 23 bases between them. Germline CDR1 and CDR2: WSHSY and SAAADI. In DNA form, the CDR3 reads TGCGCCAGCTCAAACACCCAATCTACCGCGGGGACCCAGTACTTC. Amino acid sequence: CASSNTQSTAGTQYF.

This clone was found a few times. The chain carries TRBV9 and TRBJ1-5; D possibly corresponds to TRBD1 (6 bases). Germline V gene lookup returns CDR1 SGDLS and CDR2 YYNGEE. This CDR3 is 14 amino acids long. V lost 2 bases and J 2 bases, leaving 8 bases between the germline ends. CDR3 DNA: TGTGCCAGCAGCGTGGGGGCCGGCAATCAGCCCCAGCATTTT. Amino acid sequence: CASSVGAGNQPQHF.

This clone was seen only a few times. V gene TRBV5-1 combines with J gene TRBJ1-3, with 10 positions matching TRBD1. V lost 4 bases to trimming and J lost 4 bases; unmatched junction nucleotides: 2. There are 14 residues in the CDR3. The germline V gene has CDR1 SGHRS and CDR2 YFSETQ. CDR3 in DNA: TGCGCCAGCAGCCCGGGACAGGGGGGAAACACCATATATTTT. This codes for CASSPGQGGNTIYF.

This clone was detected a few times. This chain joins TRBV14 and TRBJ2-7; 8 bases are a match to TRBD1. V shed 2 bases, J shed 5 bases, and the junction held 8 bases outside the gene matches. Per germline, CDR1 SGHDN and CDR2 FVKESK. This CDR3 has 15 residues. The CDR3 sequence is CASSQMTGAFNEQYF. CDR3 DNA sequence: TGTGCCAGCAGCCAAATGACAGGGGCTTTCAACGAGCAGTACTTC.

V gene TRBV11-2 combines with J gene TRBJ2-2; TRBD2 matches 12 bases. Trimming removed 2 bases from V and 6 bases from J; junction bases left unmatched: 4. The CDR3 has 16 residues. In germline, CDR1 is SGHAT, CDR2 FQNNGV. The CDR3 DNA follows: TGTGCCAGCAGCTTATTCCTAGCGGGAGGGGCCGGGGAGCTGTTTTTT. Translated: CASSLFLAGGAGELFF.

This chain joins TRBV18 and TRBJ1-1; 9 nucleotides match TRBD1. This CDR3 has 15 residues. Germline V gene sequence: CDR1 KGHSH, CDR2 LQKENI. Unmatched junction bases numbered 3, after V lost 3 bases and J lost 1 base. CDR3 nucleotides: TGTGCCAGCTCACCCCGGACAGGGGCGAACACTGAAGCTTTCTTT. Amino acid sequence: CASSPRTGANTEAFF.

The chain has TRBV5-1 and TRBJ1-2; 8 positions agree with TRBD1. CDR3 length: 13 amino acids. Looked up from germline, CDR1 is SGHRS and CDR2 is YFSETQ. Unmatched junction bases numbered 3, after V lost 0 bases and J lost 8 bases. CDR3 DNA: TGCGCCAGCAGCTTGGCCGGACAGGGCGGCTACACCTTC. The encoded protein is CASSLAGQGGYTF.

This chain links TRBV30 with TRBJ2-1, with 15 bases lining up with TRBD2. The CDR3 is 17 residues long. The V segment lost 1 base and the J segment 10 bases; nucleotides outside the gene matches: 11. CDR1 and CDR2 (germline): GTSNPN, SVGIG (reference sequence). The CDR3 DNA reads TGTGCCTGGAGTGAGGGACTAGCGGGGGGCCCCACGGGGGAGCAGTTCTTC. It yields the protein CAWSEGLAGGPTGEQFF.

This chain uses TRBV5-6 with TRBJ1-5; D remains ambiguous. In germline, CDR1 is SGHDT, CDR2 YYEEEE. Trimming cost V 2 bases and J 2 bases, with 11 bases left between them. This CDR3 has 15 amino acids. The CDR3 region has the DNA TGTGCCAGCAGCTTTCTGTCAGGTCGCAATCAGCCCCAGCATTTT. This translates into CASSFLSGRNQPQHF. Looking up the rest from reference TRBV5-6 and TRBJ1-5 gives the full variable domain: DAGVTQSPTHLIKTRGQQVTLRCSPKSGHDTVSWYQQALGQGPQFIFQYYEEEERQRGNFPDRFSGHQFPNYSSELNVNALLLGDSALYLCASSFLSGRNQPQHFGDGTRLSIL.